This T cell receptor beta chain appears in the sequencing data of a study of CD8 T cells in ankylosing spondylitis (dated by TCRdb to between 2016 and 2019). A note on the overall study: The study profiled T cell receptor beta repertoires in healthy donors and ankylosing spondylitis patients to find disease-linked TCR variants. The whole study cohort included 108 healthy donors and under 30 ankylosing spondylitis patients. Peripheral blood samples were taken, and synovial fluid was additionally collected from ankylosing spondylitis patients. What the authors observed across the whole study: In peripheral blood, the disease-linked clones were found at relatively low frequencies and had a CD8+ phenotype. Some motif variants had previously been reported in the synovial fluid and blood of reactive arthritis patients, which suggests shared mechanisms of disease initiation. Blood from ankylosing spondylitis patients appeared to be characterized by a TCR beta motif composed of eight highly homologous amino acid variants. The disease-linked clones were reported as significantly enriched in matched synovial fluid samples from ankylosing spondylitis patients.

Measured from the cysteine to the phenylalanine, the CDR3 is 15 residues long. This entry keeps only the CDR3 DNA: 45 bases, framed from base 1. The germline V gene encodes CDR1 SGDLS and CDR2 YYNGEE. After removal of 0 bases from V and 3 bases from J, the junction retains 4 bases not matched to a gene. At least ten counts were recorded for this clonotype. Its cognate antigen has yet to be identified. One base away there is no much larger clone; base qualities are not given. Sequencing was carried out with an Illumina HiSeq 2500. TCR beta libraries were prepared by quantitative 5'-RACE with molecular barcodes. As for the authors' bioinformatics: A new computational method based on a probabilistic model of VDJ rearrangement was used to identify disease-linked TCR variants. TCRdb cleaned the public reads at Q25 with fastp, built clones with MiXCR and kept in-frame beta chains. A single entry per CDR3 protein holds the most common genes and DNA from its merged rows. What appears here as the V and J calls and clone size reflects TCRdb's work, not the paper's. Counted in this sample were around 40,000 distinct CDR3 sequences; around 2.9% of them appeared once. About 4.8% of the sample belongs to the ten largest clones.

Input material: blood, either unsorted or a sorted T cell fraction (not recorded which). The chain employs TRBV9 and TRBJ2-7, and 9 junction bases match TRBD1. The sequence came from a male donor with ankylosing spondylitis or in good health (not recorded which). The CDR3 is CASSVGSTGGYEQYF. At the DNA level, the sequence is TGTGCCAGCAGCGTAGGGTCGACAGGGGGCTACGAGCAGTACTTC.